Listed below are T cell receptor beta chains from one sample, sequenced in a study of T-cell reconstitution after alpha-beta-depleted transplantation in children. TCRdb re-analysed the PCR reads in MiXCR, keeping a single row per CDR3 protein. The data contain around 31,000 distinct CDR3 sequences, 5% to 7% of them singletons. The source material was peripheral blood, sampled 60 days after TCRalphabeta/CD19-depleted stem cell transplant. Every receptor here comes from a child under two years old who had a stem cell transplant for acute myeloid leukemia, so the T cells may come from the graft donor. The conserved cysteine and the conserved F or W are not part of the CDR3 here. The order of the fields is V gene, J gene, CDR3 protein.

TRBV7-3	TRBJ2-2	ASSLRDRGTGELF
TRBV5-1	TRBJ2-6	ASSLGTGYYSGANVLT
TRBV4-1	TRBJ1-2	ASSHPLAKGQRLYGYT
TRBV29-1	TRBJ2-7	SVQGSGEQY
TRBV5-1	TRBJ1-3	ASRPHGTLGNTIY
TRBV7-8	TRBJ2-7	ASSLELSGSYEQY
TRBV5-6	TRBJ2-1	ASSLGALGGGYNEQF
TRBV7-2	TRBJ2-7	ASSSLFTEYDEQY
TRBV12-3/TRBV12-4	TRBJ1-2	ASSPGMGIYGYT
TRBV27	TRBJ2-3	ASSFLTSGTDTQY
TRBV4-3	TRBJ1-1	ASSQVTGGWDTEAF
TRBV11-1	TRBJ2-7	ASSYGRGSYEQY
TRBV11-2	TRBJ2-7	ATRQGTGGLAGPWEY
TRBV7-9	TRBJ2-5	ASSPRGGETQY
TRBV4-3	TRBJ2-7	ASSQERRGLYEQY
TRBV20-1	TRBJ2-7	SASSAAYEQY
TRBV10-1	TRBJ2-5	ASSESGLARETQY
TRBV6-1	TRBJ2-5	ASSPPGMSPETQY
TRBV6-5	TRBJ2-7	ASSPIPGGFNEQY
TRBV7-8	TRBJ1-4	ASSLSQLATNEKLF
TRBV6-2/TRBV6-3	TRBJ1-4	ASSPQGAEKLF
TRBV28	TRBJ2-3	ASSLKDTQY